Ten or more counts support the clone carrying this T cell receptor beta chain. As it was prepared, the TCRbeta library received unique molecular identifiers. TCRdb re-called the PCR reads with MiXCR, one entry per CDR3 protein. The table includes 190,000 or so distinct CDR3 sequences, roughly 15% detected once. The data derive from a study of T-cell reconstitution after alpha-beta-depleted transplantation in children. The CDR3 runs to 15 residues. Between the trimmed V and J ends, which lost 3 bases and 1 base, there was a span of 13 bases. The chain carries TRBV12-3 or TRBV12-4 and TRBJ2-7, with D tentatively TRBD1 or TRBD2 (6 bases each). Source: PBMCs from the stem cell graft donor, taken from the stem cell graft. This clonotype was sampled from a human donor who donated a stem cell graft to a child with acute lymphoblastic leukemia. The CDR3 reads CASSFKGEASYEQYF. The CDR3 coding sequence is TGTGCCAGCAGTTTTAAGGGGGAGGCGTCCTACGAGCAGTACTTC.